The 30 T cell receptor beta chains presented below share a single source sample, sequenced in a study of STAT5B mutations in CD4+ large granular lymphocyte leukemia (dated by TCRdb to 2021 to 2024). Libraries were made using the immunoSEQ multiplex PCR assay. TCRdb carries this immuneACCESS record with in-frame sequences only. Its versions omit some clonotypes, under half of them owing to an unresolved V gene in the studies checked, with the rest unexplained. The sample contains approximately 40,000 clones, roughly 84% of them found a single time. The ten largest clones capture approximately 0.32% of the sample. Sequencing was done on a sample of CD4+ T cells from blood buffy coats. These receptors originate from a human donor in good health.

The chain links TRBV7-8 to TRBJ1-2; D unresolved. Germline-derived CDR1 and CDR2 are SGHVS and FQNEAQ. V lost 5 bases to trimming and J lost 3 bases, with 16 bases between them. The CDR3 covers 15 residues. Written as DNA, the CDR3 is TGTGCCAGCAGCCCAATGACCGGGGTAGACTATGGCTACACCTTC. It translates to CASSPMTGVDYGYTF.

This sequence joins TRBV27 and TRBJ2-7; possible D gene TRBD2, 6 bases. This CDR3 is 14 amino acids long. CDR1 and CDR2 from the germline V gene are MNHEY and SMNVEV (reference sequence). V dropped 3 bases and J dropped 3 bases, with 12 bases sitting between them. CDR3: CASSFSPGGYEQYF. CDR3 coding DNA: TGTGCCAGCAGTTTTTCTCCCGGGGGCTACGAGCAGTACTTC.

CDR3 nucleotides: TGTGCCAGCAGTTACTCGGCAGGGGGCTCCTACGAGCAGTACTTC. Translated, it gives CASSYSAGGSYEQYF. The chain joins TRBV6-5 to TRBJ2-7; 7 bases fit TRBD1. The junction had 2 bases not matched to a gene; V was cut back by 0 bases and J by 0 bases. CDR3 length equals 15 residues. Germline CDR1 reads MNHEY; CDR2 reads SVGAGI.

This chain links TRBV5-1 with TRBJ1-5, with 8 bases matching TRBD1. The CDR3 extends over 15 amino acids. Germline-derived CDR1 and CDR2 are SGHRS and YFSETQ. J gave up 2 bases and V 3 bases, and 4 bases lay outside the gene matches. The CDR3 protein is CASSSGQGGNQPQHF. CDR3 DNA: TGCGCCAGCAGCTCCGGACAGGGAGGCAATCAGCCCCAGCATTTT.

The chain links TRBV7-3 to TRBJ2-2; perhaps TRBD1 as D (5 bases). Trimming shortened V by 1 base and J by 1 base, and 13 bases separated the two germline ends. There are 17 residues in the CDR3. Germline V gene data show CDR1 as SGHTA and CDR2 as FQGTGA. The CDR3 sequence: CASSLNGAGGNTGELFF. CDR3 bases: TGTGCCAGCAGCTTAAATGGGGCAGGTGGGAACACCGGGGAGCTGTTTTTT.

The chain combines TRBV7-9 with TRBJ1-1; 7 bases align to TRBD1. Trimming took 1 base from V and 5 from J; bases not matched to a gene: 4. The CDR3 sequence is 14 residues long. Looked up from germline, CDR1 is SEHNR and CDR2 is FQNEAQ (reference sequence). The CDR3 here is CASSLEAGGTEAFF. In nucleotides, the CDR3 is TGTGCCAGCAGCTTAGAGGCAGGGGGGACTGAAGCTTTCTTT.

The chain recombines TRBV19 with TRBJ1-5; the match to TRBD1 covers 8 bases. The CDR3 extends over 14 amino acids. J was trimmed by 4 bases and V by 5 bases; bases with no gene match: 4. Germline CDR1 LNHDA, CDR2 SQIVND (reference sequence). CDR3 in amino acids: CASSGTGGNQPQHF. CDR3 DNA: TGTGCCAGTAGTGGTACAGGGGGTAATCAGCCCCAGCATTTT. The full variable domain, with the rest looked up from reference TRBV19 and TRBJ1-5, is DGGITQSPKYLFRKEGQNVTLSCEQNLNHDAMYWYRQDPGQGLRLIYYSQIVNDFQKGDIAEGYSVSREKKESFPLTVTSAQKNPTAFYLCASSGTGGNQPQHFGDGTRLSIL.

The chain has TRBV6-5 and TRBJ2-7; 7 bases are shared with TRBD1. The germline gives CDR1 MNHEY, CDR2 SVGAGI. The CDR3 runs 15 residues. With V trimmed by 0 bases and J by 0 bases, 2 bases remained unmatched. Here the CDR3 DNA reads TGTGCCAGCAGTTACTCAGGACAGGACTCCTACGAGCAGTACTTC. Its translation is CASSYSGQDSYEQYF.

The V gene is TRBV30, the J gene TRBJ1-2; no firm D call. The CDR3 covers 15 residues. With 0 bases removed from V and 4 bases from J, the gap between germline ends came to 15 bases. The germline V gene encodes CDR1 GTSNPN and CDR2 SVGIG (reference sequence). As DNA, the CDR3 is TGTGCCTGGAGTGTAACCCGCGCCCCCGGCTATGGCTACACCTTC. Translation: CAWSVTRAPGYGYTF.

V usage is TRBV11-1 and J usage is TRBJ2-5; a possible D gene is TRBD2 (5 bases). The CDR3 runs to 11 residues. V was clipped by 3 bases and J by 11 bases, with 10 bases between them. Germline CDR1 reads SGHAT; CDR2 reads FQDESV (reference sequence). The CDR3 sequence: CASSFGEEQYF. The CDR3 DNA is TGTGCCAGCAGCTTCGGGGAAGAGCAGTACTTC.

Here the CDR3 reads CASSFNGRPSRYGYTF. CDR3 bases: TGTGCCAGCAGTTTCAACGGAAGGCCCTCTCGGTATGGCTACACCTTC. The chain has TRBV6-5 and TRBJ1-2; no reliable D call. The CDR3 length is 16 residues. The V gene lost 4 bases and the J gene lost 5 bases, with 20 bases spanning the gap. Germline V CDR1 and CDR2: MNHEY, SVGAGI.

V and J are TRBV5-4 and TRBJ1-1; D is unresolved. This CDR3 is built from 14 residues. Trimming cost V 0 bases and J 1 base, with 7 bases left between them. Germline lookup yields CDR1 SGHNT and CDR2 YYREEE (reference sequence). The CDR3 DNA follows: TGTGCCAGCAGCTTGGGGAGGGAGAACACTGAAGCTTTCTTT. It translates to CASSLGRENTEAFF.

The DNA of the CDR3 is TGTGCCAGTAGTATAGAGGGACAGGGTTTTGATGAGCAGTTCTTC. This sequence encodes CASSIEGQGFDEQFF. The chain uses TRBV19 and TRBJ2-1; 9 bases fit TRBD1. J gave up 8 bases and V 0 bases, and 5 bases lay outside the gene matches. The germline V gene encodes CDR1 LNHDA and CDR2 SQIVND (reference sequence). This CDR3 contains 15 residues.

The genes are TRBV18 and TRBJ1-1; 10 bases match TRBD1. V lost 4 bases, J lost 2 bases, and 4 bases stayed unmatched. The CDR3 sequence is 15 residues long. Germline-derived CDR1 and CDR2 are KGHSH and LQKENI. The CDR3 DNA follows: TGTGCCAGCTCACAAAGGGACAGGGGCAACACTGAAGCTTTCTTT. Translation: CASSQRDRGNTEAFF.

The chain combines TRBV10-3 with TRBJ1-3; maybe TRBD1 (6 bases). Germline-derived CDR1 and CDR2 are ENHRY and SYGVKD. There are 16 residues in the CDR3. V dropped 5 bases and J dropped 7 bases, with 21 bases sitting between them. The chain's CDR3 is CAISPLQGPGANTIYF. For the CDR3, the DNA is TGTGCCATCAGTCCGTTACAGGGCCCGGGGGCGAACACCATATATTTT.

J is TRBJ2-2 and V is TRBV5-4; 7 bases are shared with TRBD1. V dropped 3 bases and J dropped 7; count of bases not matched to a gene: 6. This CDR3 spans 14 amino acids. In germline, CDR1 is SGHNT, CDR2 YYREEE (reference sequence). The CDR3 here is CASSSTGTIGELFF. In DNA, the CDR3 is TGTGCCAGCAGCTCGACAGGGACCATCGGGGAGCTGTTTTTT.

The chain recombines TRBV9 with TRBJ2-7, with D maybe TRBD1 (5 bases). The V gene's germline CDR1 is SGDLS and CDR2 YYNGEE. CDR3 length: 14 residues. V was cut by 3 bases and J by 1 base, with 11 bases left in between. The CDR3 sequence is CASSASQGSYEQYF. As DNA, the CDR3 is TGTGCCAGCAGCGCCTCGCAGGGATCCTACGAGCAGTACTTC.

The chain employs TRBV9 and TRBJ2-7; tentatively, D is TRBD1 or TRBD2 (5 bases each). In germline, CDR1 is SGDLS, CDR2 YYNGEE. V lost 3 bases and J 6 bases, leaving 19 bases between the germline ends. The CDR3 is made up of 15 amino acids. The CDR3 coding sequence is TGTGCCAGCAGCGCCAGCCTGACAGAGGGTCTCGAGCAGTACTTC. Encoded protein: CASSASLTEGLEQYF.

This rearrangement joins TRBV7-7 to TRBJ2-3, with a weak D call TRBD1 (6 bases). Germline V CDR1 and CDR2: SSHAT, FNYEAQ (reference sequence). Trimming left V 5 bases short and J 6 bases short, with 18 bases between. The CDR3 has 15 residues. This CDR3 reads CASSPRQGRVDTQYF. The CDR3 DNA reads TGTGCCAGCAGCCCTCGGCAGGGGCGTGTGGATACGCAGTATTTT. The variable domain in full, completed from reference TRBV7-7 and TRBJ2-3, reads GAGVSQSPRYKVTKRGQDVTLRCDPISSHATLYWYQQALGQGPEFLTYFNYEAQPDKSGLPSDRFSAERPEGSISTLTIQRTEQRDSAMYRCASSPRQGRVDTQYFGPGTRLTVL.

CDR3: CASSPDSPWGYGYTF. CDR3 sequence (DNA): TGTGCCAGCAGCCCCGACTCTCCCTGGGGTTATGGCTACACCTTC. The J gene is TRBJ1-2, the V gene TRBV6-5; D not resolved. CDR3 size: 15 residues. V lost 6 bases, J lost 5 bases, and 19 bases lay in between. From germline, CDR1 is MNHEY and CDR2 SVGAGI.

This clone has more than one count but fewer than ten. The chain is built from TRBV7-9 and TRBJ1-6; 7 positions match TRBD1. V gave up 2 bases and J gave up 4 bases; unmatched junction bases: 8. The CDR3 extends over 17 amino acids. Germline V gene data show CDR1 as SEHNR and CDR2 as FQNEAQ (reference sequence). CDR3: CASSLWSGRGYNSPLHF. The CDR3 coding sequence is TGTGCCAGCAGCTTATGGTCAGGCAGGGGGTATAATTCACCCCTCCACTTT.

The chain employs TRBV5-1 and TRBJ1-1; D is ambiguous. Germline V gene sequence: CDR1 SGHRS, CDR2 YFSETQ. CDR3 length: 14 amino acids. V lost 1 base and J lost 1, with 8 bases in between. The CDR3 spells CASSLISGNTEAFF. The CDR3 DNA reads as TGCGCCAGCAGCTTGATATCGGGGAACACTGAAGCTTTCTTT.

This clone has a single count. This chain links TRBV4-3 with TRBJ2-3; D might be TRBD1 (5 bases). Germline assignment: CDR1 LGHNA and CDR2 YSLEER. Deletions cut 3 bases from V and 2 bases from J, with 21 bases between. The CDR3 loop spans 18 amino acids. The CDR3 DNA follows: TGCGCCAGCAGCCAGGAGCTCAGGCAGGGCCTTTACACAGATACGCAGTATTTT. This translates into CASSQELRQGLYTDTQYF.

The rearrangement links TRBV6-1 to TRBJ1-1, with a tentative D call TRBD1 (6 bases). This CDR3 is built from 15 residues. Germline lookup yields CDR1 MNHNS and CDR2 SASEGT. V dropped 4 bases and J dropped 4 bases, with 16 bases sitting between them. This chain's CDR3 is CASSAGVRAGTEAFF. The DNA for the CDR3 is TGTGCCAGCAGTGCAGGGGTACGGGCCGGCACTGAAGCTTTCTTT.

This clone turned up a few times. The J gene is TRBJ1-1, the V gene TRBV30; 8 nucleotides align to TRBD1. This CDR3 has 14 residues. The V and J ends lost 3 bases and 3 bases, in that order; junction bases with no gene match: 6. From germline, CDR1 is GTSNPN and CDR2 SVGIG (reference sequence). CDR3 nucleotide sequence: TGTGCCTGGAGGACAGGGGTTGGGGACACTGAAGCTTTCTTT. It codes for CAWRTGVGDTEAFF.

CDR3 nucleotide sequence: TGTGCCAGCAGCTTATCTAGCGGCTCCTACAATGAGCAGTTCTTC. The encoded protein is CASSLSSGSYNEQFF. This sequence joins TRBV7-3 and TRBJ2-1; 7 nucleotides match TRBD2. V was clipped by 2 bases and J by 0 bases; unmatched bases: 1. The CDR3 consists of 15 residues. Germline V gives CDR1 SGHTA, CDR2 FQGTGA.

CDR3 nucleotides: TGTGCCAGCAGCCCACAGAACTACGAGCAGTACTTC. Its translation is CASSPQNYEQYF. The gene calls are TRBV7-9 and TRBJ2-7; D remains unclear. V lost 5 bases to trimming and J lost 3 bases, with 8 bases between them. The CDR3 loop spans 12 amino acids. Germline V CDR1 and CDR2: SEHNR, FQNEAQ (reference sequence).

V usage is TRBV18 and J usage is TRBJ1-6, with a tentative D call TRBD1 (6 bases). V lost 5 bases to trimming and J lost 7 bases, with 15 bases between them. CDR3 length equals 15 residues. Germline CDR1 KGHSH, CDR2 LQKENI. Here the CDR3 reads CASSGTDRANSPLHF. The CDR3 bases are TGTGCCAGCTCAGGTACGGACAGAGCAAATTCACCCCTCCACTTT. Variable domain in full (rest from reference TRBV18 and TRBJ1-6): NAGVMQNPRHLVRRRGQEARLRCSPMKGHSHVYWYRQLPEEGLKFMVYLQKENIIDESGMPKERFSAEFPKEGPSILRIQQVVRGDSAAYFCASSGTDRANSPLHFGNGTRLTVT.

This clone was found once. This chain links TRBV6-6 with TRBJ1-3; D uncertain. This CDR3 is 14 amino acids long. Trimming shortened V by 10 bases and J by 2 bases, and 15 bases separated the two germline ends. Germline V CDR1 and CDR2: MNHNY, SVGAGI (reference sequence). CDR3 DNA sequence: TGTGCCACCACAAAACCGGGCACTGGAAACACCATATATTTT. Encoded protein: CATTKPGTGNTIYF.

The chain employs TRBV11-3 and TRBJ2-3; TRBD1 matches 10 bases. Per germline, CDR1 SGHNT and CDR2 YENEEA. The CDR3 consists of 17 residues. The V gene end was trimmed by 1 base and the J gene end by 1 base; junction bases not matched to a gene: 5. The CDR3 is CASSLAGQGGGTDTQYF. DNA for the CDR3: TGTGCCAGCAGCTTAGCAGGACAGGGGGGCGGCACAGATACGCAGTATTTT. Together with reference TRBV11-3 and TRBJ2-3, the CDR3 gives the full variable domain: EAGVVQSPRYKIIEKKQPVAFWCNPISGHNTLYWYLQNLGQGPELLIRYENEEAVDDSQLPKDRFSAERLKGVDSTLKIQPAELGDSAVYLCASSLAGQGGGTDTQYFGPGTRLTVL.